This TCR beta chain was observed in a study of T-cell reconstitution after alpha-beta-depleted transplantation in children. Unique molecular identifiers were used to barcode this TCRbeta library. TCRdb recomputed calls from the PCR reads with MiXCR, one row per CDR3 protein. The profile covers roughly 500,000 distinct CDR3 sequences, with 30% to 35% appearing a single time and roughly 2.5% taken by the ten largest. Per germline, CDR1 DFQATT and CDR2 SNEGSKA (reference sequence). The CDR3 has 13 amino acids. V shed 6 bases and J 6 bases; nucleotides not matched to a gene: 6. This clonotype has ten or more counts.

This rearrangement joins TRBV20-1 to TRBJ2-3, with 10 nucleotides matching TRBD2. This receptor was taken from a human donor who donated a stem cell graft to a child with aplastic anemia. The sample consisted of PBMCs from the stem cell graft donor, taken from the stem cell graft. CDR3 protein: CSAPGTSVDTQYF. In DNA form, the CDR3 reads TGCAGTGCGCCCGGGACTAGCGTGGATACGCAGTATTTT.